Below, 20 T cell receptor beta chains from the same sample are listed, as sequenced in a study of blood T cell repertoires in COVID-19. Method: immunoSEQ multiplex PCR; TCRdb's copy keeps in-frame clones and lacks some. The profile shows fewer than 50,000 clones, around 89% of them singletons. Sample: peripheral blood. The receptor set was obtained from a man between 45 and 60 years old with active COVID-19.

The chain uses TRBV3-1 (or the pseudogene TRBV3-2) and TRBJ2-5, with 10 bases lining up with TRBD1. The CDR3 totals 16 residues. Trimming cost V 4 bases and J 3 bases; bases outside gene matches: 8. Germline CDR1 is LGHDT and CDR2 is YNNKEL (reference sequence). The CDR3 protein is CASSRTKTGGEETQYF. The CDR3 nucleotides read TGTGCCAGCAGCCGGACGAAGACAGGGGGCGAAGAGACCCAGTACTTC.

This rearrangement joins TRBV4-2 to TRBJ1-2; D gene uncertain. This CDR3 comprises 18 residues. Germline CDR1 reads LGHNA; CDR2 reads YNFKEQ. The V gene lost 2 bases and the J gene lost 0 bases, with 19 bases spanning the gap. The CDR3 spells CASSQYWTAQQANYGYTF. Here the CDR3 DNA reads TGTGCCAGCAGCCAATATTGGACTGCCCAACAAGCTAACTATGGCTACACCTTC.

The V and J genes are TRBV28 and TRBJ1-2; D not certain. CDR3 length: 11 residues. The germline gives CDR1 MDHEN, CDR2 SYDVKM. V lost 5 bases and J 8 bases, leaving 9 bases between the germline ends. The CDR3 sequence: CASSPLEGYTF. The DNA of the CDR3 is TGTGCCAGCAGTCCTTTGGAGGGCTACACCTTC.

This clone was found once. The chain couples TRBV5-5 to TRBJ1-2; unclear D gene. The CDR3 runs 15 residues. The V gene's germline CDR1 is SGHKS and CDR2 YYEKEE (reference sequence). V lost 4 bases to trimming and J lost 5 bases, with 18 bases between them. As DNA, the CDR3 is TGTGCCAGCAGCCTGGAAGAGGGAGCATCTTATGGCTACACCTTC. It translates to CASSLEEGASYGYTF.

V and J are TRBV19 and TRBJ2-7; unclear D gene. The CDR3 is 14 amino acids. Germline-derived CDR1 and CDR2 are LNHDA and SQIVND (reference sequence). Trimming cost V 5 bases and J 2 bases, with 13 bases left between them. The CDR3 bases are TGTGCCAGTAGTGGTGTAGAAAATCCCTACGAGCAGTACTTC. It yields the protein CASSGVENPYEQYF.

Relative to its sample, this clone is medium-sized. The gene calls are TRBV5-1 and TRBJ1-6, with unresolved D. The V end was cut by 4 bases, the J end by 5 bases, with 7 bases between. The CDR3 length is 13 residues. Germline V gene sequence: CDR1 SGHRS, CDR2 YFSETQ. The CDR3 DNA reads as TGCGCCAGCAGCCAGGAAGATAATTCACCCCTCCACTTT. It translates to CASSQEDNSPLHF.

The CDR3 nucleotides are TGTGCCAGCAACCTTCTAGCGGGTAACACCGGGGAGCTGTTTTTT. Translating gives CASNLLAGNTGELFF. J is TRBJ2-2 and V is TRBV7-6; TRBD2 aligns across 8 bases. Trimming removed 7 bases from V and 2 bases from J; junction bases left unmatched: 6. This CDR3 contains 15 residues. Per germline, CDR1 SGHVS and CDR2 FNYEAQ.

The chain is built from TRBV6-5 and TRBJ1-2, with TRBD1 identical over 7 bases. Germline values: CDR1 MNHEY, CDR2 SVGAGI. The V gene end was trimmed by 4 bases and the J gene end by 6 bases; junction bases not matched to a gene: 5. CDR3 length: 13 residues. In DNA form, the CDR3 reads TGTGCCAGCAGTTCCGGGACAGTTCATGGCTACACCTTC. Translated, it gives CASSSGTVHGYTF.

V and J are TRBV7-2 and TRBJ1-2; D may be TRBD1 (5 bases). The CDR3 totals 15 residues. The germline V gene has CDR1 SGHTA and CDR2 FQGNSA. V was cut by 1 base and J by 7 bases, with 16 bases left in between. CDR3 amino acids: CASSLDYGSRGGYTF. Here the CDR3 DNA reads TGTGCCAGCAGCTTAGACTACGGGAGTAGGGGTGGCTACACCTTC. The full variable domain, rest sourced from reference TRBV7-2 and TRBJ1-2, is GAGVSQSPSNKVTEKGKDVELRCDPISGHTALYWYRQSLGQGLEFLIYFQGNSAPDKSGLPSDRFSAERTGGSVSTLTIQRTQQEDSAVYLCASSLDYGSRGGYTFGSGTRLTVV.

Only a few counts were recorded for this clone. This chain joins TRBV5-8 and TRBJ1-5, with D uncertain. There are 14 residues in the CDR3. Trimming took 2 bases from V and 6 from J, leaving 12 bases between them. Germline CDR1 is SGHTS and CDR2 is YDEGEE. In nucleotides, the CDR3 is TGTGCCAGCAGCTTTTGGGCAGTGGGTCAGCCCCAGCATTTT. This gives the protein CASSFWAVGQPQHF.

The chain links TRBV7-9 to TRBJ1-5; the D gene is possibly TRBD1 (5 bases). Per germline, CDR1 SEHNR and CDR2 FQNEAQ (reference sequence). The length of the CDR3 is 16 residues. V was cut by 5 bases and J by 0 bases, with 14 bases left in between. This CDR3 is CASSPIRGNSNQPQHF. In DNA form, the CDR3 reads TGTGCCAGCAGCCCTATACGGGGGAATAGCAATCAGCCCCAGCATTTT. Variable domain in full (rest from reference TRBV7-9 and TRBJ1-5): DTGVSQNPRHKITKRGQNVTFRCDPISEHNRLYWYRQTLGQGPEFLTYFQNEAQLEKSRLLSDRFSAERPKGSFSTLEIQRTEQGDSAMYLCASSPIRGNSNQPQHFGDGTRLSIL.

This sequence joins TRBV10-3 and TRBJ2-2; 7 nucleotides align to TRBD2. CDR3 length equals 14 residues. Trimming removed 10 bases from V and 4 bases from J; junction bases left unmatched: 9. Germline-derived CDR1 and CDR2 are ENHRY and SYGVKD. In nucleotides, the CDR3 is TGTGCCACAGCGGGGTTGGGGAGCACCGGGGAGCTGTTTTTT. Its protein is CATAGLGSTGELFF.

The chain links TRBV18 to TRBJ1-4; D not resolved. This CDR3 comprises 11 residues. Germline values: CDR1 KGHSH, CDR2 LQKENI. V lost 6 bases to trimming and J lost 8 bases, with 7 bases between them. The CDR3 coding sequence is TGTGCCAGCTCTCCTCGGGAAAAACTGTTTTTT. This translates into CASSPREKLFF.

Here the CDR3 DNA reads TGTGCCAGCAGCAAAGATCGGACTAGCGGTTACAATGAGCAGTTCTTC. Its translation: CASSKDRTSGYNEQFF. The chain uses TRBV21-1 and TRBJ2-1; TRBD2, the table's D call, was not compared with the DNA. TRBV21-1 constitutes a pseudogene. This CDR3 comprises 16 residues.

This rearrangement joins TRBV12-5 to TRBJ2-7; TRBD1 matches at 9 bases. The CDR3 loop spans 16 amino acids. Trimming at V came to 3 bases and at J to 7 bases, leaving 13 bases not matched to a gene. From germline, CDR1 is LGHNT and CDR2 FRNRAP. The CDR3 sequence: CASGLHAGTGTREQYF. CDR3 coding DNA: TGTGCTAGTGGTTTACATGCCGGGACAGGGACAAGAGAGCAGTACTTC.

The chain uses TRBV14 and TRBJ2-5, with 7 bases lining up with TRBD1. The CDR3 contains 16 residues. Germline-derived CDR1 and CDR2 are SGHDN and FVKESK. The junction had 7 bases not matched to a gene; V was cut back by 0 bases and J by 3 bases. Here the CDR3 DNA reads TGTGCCAGCAGCCAAGAAATTGGGACAGCGAAAGAGACCCAGTACTTC. Encoded protein: CASSQEIGTAKETQYF.

V and J are TRBV6-2 or TRBV6-3 and TRBJ2-7; 8 bases align to TRBD1. Germline trimming cut 6 bases from V and 3 bases from J; bases unmatched to any gene: 19. The germline V gene has CDR1 MNHEY and CDR2 SVGEGT. This CDR3 comprises 18 residues. CDR3: CASSPQGASGRGSYEQYF. CDR3 DNA: TGTGCCAGCAGCCCTCAGGGGGCCTCGGGGAGAGGAAGCTACGAGCAGTACTTC.

The rearrangement joins TRBV27 to TRBJ1-4; tentatively, D is TRBD1 (6 bases). V was pared by 4 bases and J by 0 bases, with 9 bases between. The CDR3 runs to 15 residues. Germline CDR1 MNHEY, CDR2 SMNVEV (reference sequence). Written as DNA, the CDR3 is TGTGCCAGCAGTTCACAGGGAGCAACTAATGAAAAACTGTTTTTT. Its translation: CASSSQGATNEKLFF.

The V call is TRBV24-1, the J call TRBJ1-4; D gene ambiguous. There are 13 residues in the CDR3. V shed 4 bases and J shed 12 bases, with 14 bases lying between them. Per germline, CDR1 KGHDR and CDR2 SFDVKD. The DNA for the CDR3 is TGTGCCACCAGTGAACCGGGGTCTGGGGAACTGTTTTTT. Protein sequence: CATSEPGSGELFF.

The chain recombines TRBV12-3 or TRBV12-4 with TRBJ2-1; tentative D call: TRBD1 (7 bases). Trimming stripped 7 bases from V and 8 bases from J, with 15 bases between. This CDR3 has 13 residues. CDR3 DNA sequence: TGTGCCAGCATCCAGGGGGGCGGATATGAGCAGTTCTTC. Its protein product is CASIQGGGYEQFF.